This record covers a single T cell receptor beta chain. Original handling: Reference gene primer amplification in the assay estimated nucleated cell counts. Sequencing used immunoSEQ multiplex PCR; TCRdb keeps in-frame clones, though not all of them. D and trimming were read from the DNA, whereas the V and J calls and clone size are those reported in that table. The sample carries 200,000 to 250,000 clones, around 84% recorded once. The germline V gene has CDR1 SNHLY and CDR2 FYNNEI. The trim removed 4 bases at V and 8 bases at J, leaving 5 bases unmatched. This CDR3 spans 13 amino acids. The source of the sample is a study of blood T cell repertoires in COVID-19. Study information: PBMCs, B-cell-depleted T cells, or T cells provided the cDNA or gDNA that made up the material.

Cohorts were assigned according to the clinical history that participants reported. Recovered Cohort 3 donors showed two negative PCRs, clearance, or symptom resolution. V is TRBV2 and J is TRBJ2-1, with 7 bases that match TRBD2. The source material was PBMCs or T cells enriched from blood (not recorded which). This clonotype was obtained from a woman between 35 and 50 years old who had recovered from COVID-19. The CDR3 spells CASSVSRGDEQFF. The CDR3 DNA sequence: TGTGCCAGCAGTGTGTCCCGGGGGGATGAGCAGTTCTTC.